Each of the 16 T cell receptor beta chains below was sequenced from the same sample in a study of T cell responses to AZD1222 COVID-19 vaccine. Assay: immunoSEQ multiplex PCR; the TCRdb copy retains only in-frame clones and omits some. Of around 87,000 clones listed, over 75% were seen once; the top ten hold more than 8.5%. The sequencing used peripheral blood, collected on day 0 of AZD1222 vaccination. The receptors stem from an adult in good health.

J is TRBJ2-2 and V is TRBV19; 7 nucleotides match TRBD1. Looked up from germline, CDR1 is LNHDA and CDR2 is SQIVND (reference sequence). With 6 bases clipped from V and 1 base from J, the junction kept 11 bases outside the gene matches. This CDR3 is built from 17 residues. CDR3 sequence: CASSPNLGQENTGELFF. CDR3 coding DNA: TGTGCCAGTAGCCCTAACCTCGGACAGGAGAACACCGGGGAGCTGTTTTTT.

The V and J genes are TRBV9 and TRBJ1-3; a weak D match, TRBD1 (5 bases). Germline V gene sequence: CDR1 SGDLS, CDR2 YYNGEE. The CDR3 length is 15 residues. V dropped 3 bases and J dropped 4 bases, with 14 bases sitting between them. The DNA for the CDR3 is TGTGCCAGCAGCGCCACCCAGGGAGAAGGAAACACCATATATTTT. It yields the protein CASSATQGEGNTIYF.

This clone came up many times. This chain uses TRBV28 with TRBJ1-1; 9 bases are a match to TRBD1. The germline gives CDR1 MDHEN, CDR2 SYDVKM. After removal of 2 bases from V and 9 bases from J, the junction contained 1 base not matched to a gene. This CDR3 region has 12 residues. The CDR3 nucleotides are TGTGCCAGCAGTTTAGGGACAGGGAAAGCTTTCTTT. It yields the protein CASSLGTGKAFF.

V usage is TRBV19 and J usage is TRBJ1-5, with D possibly being TRBD1 (5 bases). In germline, CDR1 is LNHDA, CDR2 SQIVND (reference sequence). The germline V and J ends were trimmed by 5 bases and 5 bases, with 13 bases remaining between them. This CDR3 contains 14 residues. The CDR3 nucleotides read TGTGCCAGTAGTTCGTGGGGGGAGGATCAGCCCCAGCATTTT. Amino acids: CASSSWGEDQPQHF.

The CDR3 here is CAWSRLSRETYEQYF. CDR3 nucleotides: TGTGCCTGGAGTCGTCTGAGCAGGGAGACCTACGAGCAGTACTTC. The genes are TRBV30 and TRBJ2-7; D may be TRBD1 or TRBD2 (5 bases each). Deletions cut 2 bases from V and 2 bases from J, with 16 bases between. The CDR3 extends over 15 amino acids. CDR1 and CDR2 (germline): GTSNPN, SVGIG (reference sequence).

The chain uses TRBV14 and TRBJ2-7; D ambiguous. Germline V CDR1 and CDR2: SGHDN, FVKESK. The ends were cut back, 6 bases at V and 2 bases at J, with 14 bases in the middle. The CDR3 covers 14 residues. The CDR3 sequence is CASRTTDLTYEQYF. In DNA, the CDR3 is TGTGCCAGCAGAACTACAGACCTGACCTACGAGCAGTACTTC.

This sequence joins TRBV28 and TRBJ1-2; D is uncertain. Germline CDR1 is MDHEN and CDR2 is SYDVKM. The length of the CDR3 is 15 residues. V was clipped by 5 bases and J by 4 bases, with 17 bases between them. In DNA, the CDR3 is TGTGCCAGCAGTCCCCCCCTTCCGGGGTTCTATGGCTACACCTTC. It yields the protein CASSPPLPGFYGYTF.

The V gene is TRBV5-1, the J gene TRBJ1-3, with D possibly TRBD1 on 6 matching bases. The length of the CDR3 is 15 residues. The V gene's germline CDR1 is SGHRS and CDR2 YFSETQ. V was pared by 0 bases and J by 3 bases, with 10 bases between. The CDR3 spells CASSLEQGGGNTIYF. The CDR3 DNA reads as TGCGCCAGCAGCTTGGAACAGGGAGGTGGAAACACCATATATTTT.

This chain connects TRBV5-5 to TRBJ2-7, with 7 bases lining up with TRBD1. V lost 3 bases, J lost 5 bases, and 8 bases stayed unmatched. This CDR3 has 14 amino acids. Germline values: CDR1 SGHKS, CDR2 YYEKEE (reference sequence). The CDR3 DNA follows: TGTGCCAGCAGCTCAGTACAGGGGATGGACGAGCAGTACTTC. This codes for CASSSVQGMDEQYF.

The chain couples TRBV3-1 (or the pseudogene TRBV3-2) to TRBJ2-1; maybe TRBD2 (6 bases). CDR3 size: 14 residues. V was trimmed by 3 bases and J by 6 bases, leaving 12 bases between them. Germline V gives CDR1 LGHDT, CDR2 YNNKEL (reference sequence). CDR3 DNA: TGTGCCAGCAGCCAGGAGGGATCAATCAATGAGCAGTTCTTC. This encodes CASSQEGSINEQFF.

The chain is built from TRBV19 and TRBJ1-1; 8 bases align to TRBD1. V shed 6 bases and J 6 bases; nucleotides not matched to a gene: 9. The CDR3 is made up of 14 amino acids. Germline V CDR1 and CDR2: LNHDA, SQIVND (reference sequence). The CDR3 DNA sequence: TGTGCCAGTAGCCTCCAGGGGGCAATCCCTGAAGCTTTCTTT. This translates into CASSLQGAIPEAFF.

This clone was detected once. This chain connects TRBV5-1 to TRBJ2-7; TRBD1 matches at 10 bases. This CDR3 comprises 15 residues. Germline assignment: CDR1 SGHRS and CDR2 YFSETQ. With 4 bases clipped from V and 1 base from J, the junction kept 5 bases outside the gene matches. The CDR3 region is CASSLGQGLSYEQYF. Written as DNA, the CDR3 is TGCGCCAGCAGCCTGGGACAGGGGTTGTCCTACGAGCAGTACTTC.

V gene TRBV5-6 combines with J gene TRBJ1-6, with D possibly matching TRBD1 (6 bases). The CDR3 totals 15 residues. Trimming shortened V by 1 base and J by 10 bases, and 15 bases separated the two germline ends. Germline CDR1 is SGHDT and CDR2 is YYEEEE. The chain's CDR3 is CASSLWSGGVSPLHF. Here the CDR3 DNA reads TGTGCCAGCAGCTTGTGGTCGGGGGGCGTCTCACCCCTCCACTTT.

The J gene is TRBJ1-1, the V gene TRBV21-1; the D call of TRBD1 is as the table states it, not checked on the DNA. TRBV21-1 has pseudogene status. The CDR3 runs 15 residues. CDR3 in DNA: TGTGCCAGCAGCACGGACAGCTACTTTACCCCTGAAGCTTTCTTT. The encoded protein is CASSTDSYFTPEAFF.

The gene calls are TRBV18 and TRBJ2-7; TRBD2 agrees at 12 bases. This CDR3 spans 16 amino acids. The germline gives CDR1 KGHSH, CDR2 LQKENI. The trim removed 1 base at V and 2 bases at J, leaving 3 bases unmatched. CDR3 DNA sequence: TGTGCCAGCTCACCACGGGCTAGCGGGAGGGCCTACGAGCAGTACTTC. It is translated as CASSPRASGRAYEQYF.

V gene TRBV5-1 combines with J gene TRBJ2-5, with 8 nucleotides matching TRBD2. The J segment lost 1 base and the V segment lost 4 bases, leaving 6 bases of the junction unmatched. The germline V gene encodes CDR1 SGHRS and CDR2 YFSETQ. CDR3 length equals 15 residues. Written as DNA, the CDR3 is TGCGCCAGCAGCCGGGACGGGAGGGCCCAAGAGACCCAGTACTTC. This translates into CASSRDGRAQETQYF.